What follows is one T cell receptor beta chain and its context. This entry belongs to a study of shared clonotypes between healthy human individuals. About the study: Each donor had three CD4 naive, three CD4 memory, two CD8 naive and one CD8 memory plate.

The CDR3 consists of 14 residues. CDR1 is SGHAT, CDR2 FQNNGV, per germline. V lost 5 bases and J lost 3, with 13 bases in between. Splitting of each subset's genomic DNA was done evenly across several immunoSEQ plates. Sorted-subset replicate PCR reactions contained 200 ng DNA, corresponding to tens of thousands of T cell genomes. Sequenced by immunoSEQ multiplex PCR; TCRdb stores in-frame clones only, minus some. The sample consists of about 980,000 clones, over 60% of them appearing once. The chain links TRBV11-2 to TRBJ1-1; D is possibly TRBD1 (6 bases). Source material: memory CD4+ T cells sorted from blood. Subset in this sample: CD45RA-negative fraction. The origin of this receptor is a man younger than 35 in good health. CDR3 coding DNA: TGTGCCAGCAGCAGAAGGCGACAGGACACTGAAGCTTTCTTT. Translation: CASSRRRQDTEAFF.